The 18 T cell receptor beta chains below all came from one sample that was sequenced in a study of T cell responses to AZD1222 COVID-19 vaccine. TCRdb keeps only in-frame clones here, not all; method: immunoSEQ multiplex PCR. The table lists about 150,000 clones, about 88% of them singletons. This specimen was peripheral blood, taken after recovery from COVID-19. All receptors come from an adult who had recovered from COVID-19.

V is TRBV28 and J is TRBJ1-3; D gene ambiguous. CDR3 length: 17 amino acids. The V gene's germline CDR1 is MDHEN and CDR2 SYDVKM. Between the trimmed V and J ends, which lost 8 bases and 0 bases, there was a span of 20 bases. The CDR3 loop is CASYDREGWGSGNTIYF. CDR3 DNA sequence: TGTGCCAGCTACGATAGAGAGGGTTGGGGCTCTGGAAACACCATATATTTT.

The V and J genes are TRBV7-3 and TRBJ2-3; D is unresolved. CDR1 SGHTA and CDR2 FQGTGA come from the germline V gene. V lost 2 bases and J lost 5, with 5 bases in between. CDR3 length equals 12 residues. CDR3 DNA sequence: TGTGCCAGCAGCTTACCCGGAGATACGCAGTATTTT. It specifies CASSLPGDTQYF.

V is TRBV6-6 and J is TRBJ1-1; D is unclear. The V gene's germline CDR1 is MNHNY and CDR2 SVGAGI (reference sequence). Deletions cut 8 bases from V and 1 base from J, with 17 bases between. The CDR3 has 15 residues. In DNA form, the CDR3 reads TGTGCCAGCTTAGGGATGGAGTACGGGAACACTGAAGCTTTCTTT. As protein: CASLGMEYGNTEAFF.

The chain couples TRBV19 to TRBJ2-7; D gene ambiguous. There are 15 residues in the CDR3. CDR1 LNHDA and CDR2 SQIVND come from the germline V gene (reference sequence). Trimming shortened V by 0 bases and J by 2 bases, and 11 bases separated the two germline ends. The CDR3, as DNA: TGTGCCAGTAGTATAGATCTGGCCTCTACCTACGAGCAGTACTTC. Its protein is CASSIDLASTYEQYF.

Here the CDR3 DNA reads TGTGCCAGTCGGGACAGGGGGTACGAGCAGTACTTC. Protein: CASRDRGYEQYF. The J gene is TRBJ2-7, the V gene TRBV6-5, with 11 bases aligning to TRBD1. J lost 4 bases, V lost 9 bases, and 2 bases had no gene match. The germline CDR1 and CDR2 sequences are MNHEY and SVGAGI. The CDR3 covers 12 residues.

The chain recombines TRBV9 with TRBJ2-7; TRBD2 agrees at 7 bases. V gave up 0 bases and J gave up 5 bases; unmatched junction bases: 8. The CDR3 covers 15 residues. The germline V gene has CDR1 SGDLS and CDR2 YYNGEE. DNA of the CDR3: TGTGCCAGCAGCGTAGCCTCGGGACTAATAAACGAGCAGTACTTC. Translating gives CASSVASGLINEQYF.

This clone occurred a few times. The rearrangement links TRBV5-6 to TRBJ1-1, with D possibly TRBD1 on 6 matching bases. The germline V and J ends were trimmed by 7 bases and 1 base, with 23 bases remaining between them. The CDR3 loop spans 17 amino acids. Germline CDR1 is SGHDT and CDR2 is YYEEEE. CDR3 loop: CASVHFSGGGQNTEAFF. CDR3 nucleotides: TGTGCCAGCGTTCACTTTAGCGGCGGGGGCCAGAACACTGAAGCTTTCTTT.

This chain uses TRBV11-2 with TRBJ2-1; 8 bases agree with TRBD2. Germline V gives CDR1 SGHAT, CDR2 FQNNGV. The CDR3 loop spans 13 amino acids. V trimming: 4 bases; J trimming: 8 bases; junction bases outside the gene matches: 4. This CDR3 reads CASSSPGGHEQFF. CDR3 in DNA: TGTGCCAGCAGCTCTCCGGGGGGGCATGAGCAGTTCTTC.

This rearrangement joins TRBV14 to TRBJ1-1; no clear D gene. The germline V gene encodes CDR1 SGHDN and CDR2 FVKESK. This CDR3 contains 13 residues. V was shortened by 1 base and J by 2 bases, with 5 bases between the two germline ends. The CDR3 sequence is CASSQVDNTEAFF. CDR3 nucleotides: TGTGCCAGCAGCCAAGTAGATAACACTGAAGCTTTCTTT. Based on the CDR3 plus reference TRBV14 and TRBJ1-1, the full variable domain is EAGVTQFPSHSVIEKGQTVTLRCDPISGHDNLYWYRRVMGKEIKFLLHFVKESKQDESGMPNNRFLAERTGGTYSTLKVQPAELEDSGVYFCASSQVDNTEAFFGQGTRLTVV.

There are a few counts of this clone. The same CDR3 also results from other DNA sequences found in this sample. This sequence joins TRBV9 and TRBJ1-1, with D possibly TRBD1 on 5 matching bases. The CDR3 is 14 amino acids. CDR1 SGDLS and CDR2 YYNGEE come from the germline V gene. Trimming removed 0 bases from V and 2 bases from J, with 8 bases in between. Here the CDR3 reads CASSVDRSNTEAFF. The CDR3 DNA reads as TGTGCCAGCAGCGTAGACAGGAGCAACACTGAAGCTTTCTTT.

This chain joins TRBV15 and TRBJ2-4; 7 bases match TRBD1. From germline, CDR1 is LNHNV and CDR2 YYDKDF (reference sequence). J lost 2 bases, V lost 1 base, and 8 bases had no gene match. The CDR3 contains 17 residues. Here the CDR3 reads CATSRVRMTGTKNIQYF. DNA for the CDR3: TGTGCCACCAGCAGAGTACGGATGACAGGGACCAAAAACATTCAGTACTTC. Complete variable domain (other parts from reference TRBV15 and TRBJ2-4): DAMVIQNPRYQVTQFGKPVTLSCSQTLNHNVMYWYQQKSSQAPKLLFHYYDKDFNNEADTPDNFQSRRPNTSFCFLDIRSPGLGDTAMYLCATSRVRMTGTKNIQYFGAGTRLSVL.

The V call is TRBV28, the J call TRBJ2-7; weak D call: TRBD2 (7 bases). Per germline, CDR1 MDHEN and CDR2 SYDVKM. The CDR3 is made up of 14 amino acids. V was shortened by 7 bases and J by 6 bases, with 19 bases between the two germline ends. The CDR3 DNA is TGTGCCAGCACCCCCGAATGGCGGGGGCCCGAGCAGTACTTC. It is translated as CASTPEWRGPEQYF. The variable domain in full, completed from reference TRBV28 and TRBJ2-7, reads DVKVTQSSRYLVKRTGEKVFLECVQDMDHENMFWYRQDPGLGLRLIYFSYDVKMKEKGDIPEGYSVSREKKERFSLILESASTNQTSMYLCASTPEWRGPEQYFGPGTRLTVT.

The chain joins TRBV3-1 (or the pseudogene TRBV3-2) to TRBJ1-2; 9 bases agree with TRBD1. The CDR3 runs to 16 residues. With V trimmed by 3 bases and J by 4 bases, 9 bases remained unmatched. Germline CDR1 LGHDT, CDR2 YNNKEL (reference sequence). CDR3: CASSQWTGDATYGYTF. CDR3 DNA sequence: TGTGCCAGCAGCCAGTGGACAGGGGACGCGACCTATGGCTACACCTTC.

This chain uses TRBV5-1 with TRBJ2-1; D not certain. Trimming stripped 1 base from V and 6 bases from J, with 8 bases between. CDR1 and CDR2 (germline): SGHRS, YFSETQ. The CDR3 length is 13 residues. CDR3 sequence: CASSLSRANEQFF. For the CDR3, the DNA is TGCGCCAGCAGCTTGTCTCGAGCCAATGAGCAGTTCTTC.

V is TRBV5-1 and J is TRBJ2-3; 8 bases map to TRBD2. J lost 4 bases, V lost 1 base, and 5 bases had no gene match. The CDR3 is 15 amino acids. Germline values: CDR1 SGHRS, CDR2 YFSETQ. As DNA, the CDR3 is TGCGCCAGCAGCTTGTCCTCTAGCGGGCCAGATACGCAGTATTTT. Protein product: CASSLSSSGPDTQYF.

This clone has more than one count but fewer than ten. The rearrangement joins TRBV29-1 to TRBJ2-5; D gene uncertain. V lost 2 bases, J lost 1 base, and 8 bases lay in between. Germline CDR1 is SQVTM and CDR2 is ANQGSEA. The CDR3 is made up of 13 amino acids. The CDR3 spells CSVEKGTQETQYF. The CDR3 DNA follows: TGCAGCGTTGAAAAGGGAACCCAAGAGACCCAGTACTTC.

The chain carries TRBV29-1 and TRBJ1-3; D may be TRBD1 (6 bases). Germline loops: CDR1 SQVTM, CDR2 ANQGSEA. Trimming shortened V by 5 bases and J by 1 base, and 12 bases separated the two germline ends. The CDR3 totals 14 residues. DNA of the CDR3: TGCAGCGTTCTACAGGGTGAATCTGGAAACACCATATATTTT. It is translated as CSVLQGESGNTIYF.

V is TRBV24-1 and J is TRBJ2-5; unclear D gene. Germline CDR1 and CDR2: KGHDR and SFDVKD. Deletions cut 0 bases from V and 4 bases from J, with 11 bases between. CDR3 size: 15 residues. The CDR3 here is CATSDLDAGRETQYF. The CDR3 bases are TGTGCCACCAGTGATTTGGATGCAGGAAGAGAGACCCAGTACTTC.